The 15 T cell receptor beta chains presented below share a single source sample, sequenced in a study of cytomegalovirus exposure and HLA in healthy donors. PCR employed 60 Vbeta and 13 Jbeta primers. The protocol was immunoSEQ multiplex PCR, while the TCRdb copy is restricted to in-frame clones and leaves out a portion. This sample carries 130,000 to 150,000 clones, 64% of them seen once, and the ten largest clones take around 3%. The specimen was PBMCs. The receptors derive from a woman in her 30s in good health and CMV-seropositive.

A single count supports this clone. CDR3: CASGSPTSGETDTQYF. The CDR3 nucleotides are TGTGCTAGTGGTTCACCGACTAGCGGGGAAACAGATACGCAGTATTTT. The chain has TRBV12-5 and TRBJ2-3, with 11 positions matching TRBD2. The CDR3 loop spans 16 amino acids. Trimming at V came to 4 bases and at J to 3 bases, leaving 6 bases not matched to a gene. Germline V lookup: CDR1 LGHNT, CDR2 FRNRAP.

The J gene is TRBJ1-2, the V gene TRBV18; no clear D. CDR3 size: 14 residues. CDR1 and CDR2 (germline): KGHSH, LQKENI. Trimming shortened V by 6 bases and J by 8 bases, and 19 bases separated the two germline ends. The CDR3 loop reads CASSSLGMLGGYTF. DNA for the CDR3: TGTGCCAGCTCGTCGCTCGGGATGTTGGGAGGCTACACCTTC. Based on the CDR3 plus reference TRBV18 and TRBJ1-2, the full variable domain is NAGVMQNPRHLVRRRGQEARLRCSPMKGHSHVYWYRQLPEEGLKFMVYLQKENIIDESGMPKERFSAEFPKEGPSILRIQQVVRGDSAAYFCASSSLGMLGGYTFGSGTRLTVV.

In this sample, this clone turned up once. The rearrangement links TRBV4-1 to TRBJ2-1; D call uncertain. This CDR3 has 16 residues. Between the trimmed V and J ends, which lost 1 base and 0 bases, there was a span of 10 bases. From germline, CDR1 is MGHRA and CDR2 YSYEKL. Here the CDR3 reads CASSQGAAYSYNEQFF. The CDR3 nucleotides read TGCGCCAGCAGCCAAGGAGCCGCCTACTCCTACAATGAGCAGTTCTTC.

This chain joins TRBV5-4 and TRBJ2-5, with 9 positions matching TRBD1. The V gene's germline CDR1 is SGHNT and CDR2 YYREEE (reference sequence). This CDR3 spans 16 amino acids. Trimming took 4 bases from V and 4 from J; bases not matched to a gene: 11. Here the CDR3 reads CASSPLTGTGRETQYF. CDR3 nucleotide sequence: TGTGCCAGCAGCCCTTTAACCGGGACAGGGCGAGAGACCCAGTACTTC.

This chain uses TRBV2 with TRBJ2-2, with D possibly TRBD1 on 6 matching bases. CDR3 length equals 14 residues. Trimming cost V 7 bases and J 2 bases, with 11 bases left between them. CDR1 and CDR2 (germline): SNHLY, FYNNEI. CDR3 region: CASKRTVNTGELFF. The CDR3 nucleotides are TGTGCCAGCAAAAGGACAGTCAACACCGGGGAGCTGTTTTTT.

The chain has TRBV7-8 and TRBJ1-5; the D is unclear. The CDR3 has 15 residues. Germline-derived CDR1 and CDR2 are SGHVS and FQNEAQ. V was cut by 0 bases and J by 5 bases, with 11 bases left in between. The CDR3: CASSLASRIYQPQHF. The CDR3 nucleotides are TGTGCCAGCAGCTTAGCGTCCAGAATCTATCAGCCCCAGCATTTT.

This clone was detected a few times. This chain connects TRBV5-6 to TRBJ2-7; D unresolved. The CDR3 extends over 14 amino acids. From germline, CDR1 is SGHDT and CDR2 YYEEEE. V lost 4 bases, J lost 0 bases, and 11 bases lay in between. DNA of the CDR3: TGTGCCAGCAGCCGTAGTCGGTACTCCTACGAGCAGTACTTC. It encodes CASSRSRYSYEQYF.

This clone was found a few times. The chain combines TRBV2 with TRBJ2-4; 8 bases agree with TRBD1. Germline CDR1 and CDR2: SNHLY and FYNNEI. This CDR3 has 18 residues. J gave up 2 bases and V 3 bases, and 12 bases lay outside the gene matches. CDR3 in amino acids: CASSDGLGQASTKNIQYF. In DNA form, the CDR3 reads TGTGCCAGCAGTGATGGATTGGGACAGGCAAGTACCAAAAACATTCAGTACTTC.

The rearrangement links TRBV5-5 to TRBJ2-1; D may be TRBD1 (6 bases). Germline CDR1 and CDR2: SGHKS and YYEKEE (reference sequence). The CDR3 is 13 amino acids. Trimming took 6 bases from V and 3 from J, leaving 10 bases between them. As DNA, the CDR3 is TGTGCCAGCATACAGGGAAACTACAATGAGCAGTTCTTC. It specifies CASIQGNYNEQFF.

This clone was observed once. The CDR3 region is CASSLARTGLYGYTF. The DNA of the CDR3 is TGTGCCAGCAGTTTAGCCAGGACAGGACTATATGGCTACACCTTC. The gene calls are TRBV28 and TRBJ1-2; 7 nucleotides line up with TRBD1. J was trimmed by 5 bases and V by 2 bases; bases with no gene match: 8. The CDR3 is made up of 15 amino acids. Per germline, CDR1 MDHEN and CDR2 SYDVKM.

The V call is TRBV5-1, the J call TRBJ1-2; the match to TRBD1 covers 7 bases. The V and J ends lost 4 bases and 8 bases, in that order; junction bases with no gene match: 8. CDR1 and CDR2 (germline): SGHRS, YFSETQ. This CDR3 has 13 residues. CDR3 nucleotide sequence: TGCGCCAGCAGCCGGGGGACAGATCGGGGCTACACCTTC. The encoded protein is CASSRGTDRGYTF. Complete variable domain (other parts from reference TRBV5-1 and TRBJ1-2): KAGVTQTPRYLIKTRGQQVTLSCSPISGHRSVSWYQQTPGQGLQFLFEYFSETQRNKGNFPGRFSGRQFSNSRSEMNVSTLELGDSALYLCASSRGTDRGYTFGSGTRLTVV.

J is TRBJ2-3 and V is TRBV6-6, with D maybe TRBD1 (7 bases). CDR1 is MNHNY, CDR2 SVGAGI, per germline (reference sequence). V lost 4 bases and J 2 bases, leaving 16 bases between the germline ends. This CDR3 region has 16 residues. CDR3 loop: CASSLQGGSITDTQYF. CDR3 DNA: TGTGCCAGCAGTTTGCAGGGGGGATCCATCACAGATACGCAGTATTTT.

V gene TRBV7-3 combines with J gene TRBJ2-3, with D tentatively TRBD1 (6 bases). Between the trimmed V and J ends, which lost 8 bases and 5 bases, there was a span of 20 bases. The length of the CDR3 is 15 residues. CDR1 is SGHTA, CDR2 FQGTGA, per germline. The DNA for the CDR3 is TGTGCCAGCTCACAGGGCTCTACGTCCCGAGATACGCAGTATTTT. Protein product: CASSQGSTSRDTQYF.

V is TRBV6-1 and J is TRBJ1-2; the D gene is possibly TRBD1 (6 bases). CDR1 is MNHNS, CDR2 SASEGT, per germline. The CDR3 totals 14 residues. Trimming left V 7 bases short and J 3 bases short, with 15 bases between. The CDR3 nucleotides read TGTGCCAGCAACCCCCGGGACACTTACTATGGCTACACCTTC. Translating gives CASNPRDTYYGYTF.

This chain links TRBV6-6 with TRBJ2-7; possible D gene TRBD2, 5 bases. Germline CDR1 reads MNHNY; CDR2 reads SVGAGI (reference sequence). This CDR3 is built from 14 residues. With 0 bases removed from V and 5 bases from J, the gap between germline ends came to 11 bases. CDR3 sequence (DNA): TGTGCCAGCAGTTACTCGACCGTTAGCGACGAGCAGTACTTC. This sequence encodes CASSYSTVSDEQYF.